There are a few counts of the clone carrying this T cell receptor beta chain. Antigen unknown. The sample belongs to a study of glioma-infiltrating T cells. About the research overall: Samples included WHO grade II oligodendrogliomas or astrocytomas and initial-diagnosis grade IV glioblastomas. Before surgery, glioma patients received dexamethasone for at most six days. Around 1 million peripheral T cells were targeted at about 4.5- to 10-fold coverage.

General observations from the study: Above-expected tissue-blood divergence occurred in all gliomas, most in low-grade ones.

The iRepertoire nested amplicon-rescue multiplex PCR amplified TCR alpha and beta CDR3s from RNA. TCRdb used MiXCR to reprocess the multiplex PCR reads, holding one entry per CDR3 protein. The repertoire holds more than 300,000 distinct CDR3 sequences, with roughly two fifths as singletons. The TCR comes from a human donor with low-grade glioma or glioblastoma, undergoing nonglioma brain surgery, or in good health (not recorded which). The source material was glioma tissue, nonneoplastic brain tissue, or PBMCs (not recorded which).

The CDR3 sequence: CSASEGTALFYGYTF. CDR3 DNA: TGCAGTGCTAGTGAAGGGACAGCACTATTCTATGGCTACACCTTC. This chain joins TRBV20-1 and TRBJ1-2, with TRBD1 identical over 7 bases. There are 15 residues in the CDR3. Trimming at V came to 3 bases and at J to 4 bases, leaving 11 bases not matched to a gene. Germline assignment: CDR1 DFQATT and CDR2 SNEGSKA (reference sequence).